This T cell receptor beta chain is from a study of blood T cell repertoires in COVID-19. Study background: The United States, Italy and Spain supplied acute and convalescent COVID-19 samples. Sources were T cells, B-cell-depleted T cells, or PBMCs; the material itself was cDNA or gDNA.

Authors' data handling: Reference gene primer amplification gave estimated nucleated cell counts. Libraries were prepared by immunoSEQ multiplex PCR; TCRdb keeps only in-frame clonotypes and omits some of them. V, J and clone size were drawn from that table, and D and trimming were deduced from the DNA. The sample has about 97,000 clones, about 89% seen once. This CDR3 has 15 amino acids. V was trimmed by 7 bases and J by 8 bases, leaving 21 bases between them. The germline CDR1 and CDR2 sequences are SGHTA and FQGNSA. V is TRBV7-2 and J is TRBJ2-4; tentatively, D is TRBD2 (6 bases). The clonotype originates from a human donor in a cohort sampled during active COVID-19. Sequenced material: peripheral blood. The CDR3 spells CASTPSVGRGDIQYF. In DNA form, the CDR3 reads TGTGCCAGCACCCCCTCAGTTGGGCGGGGAGACATTCAGTACTTC.